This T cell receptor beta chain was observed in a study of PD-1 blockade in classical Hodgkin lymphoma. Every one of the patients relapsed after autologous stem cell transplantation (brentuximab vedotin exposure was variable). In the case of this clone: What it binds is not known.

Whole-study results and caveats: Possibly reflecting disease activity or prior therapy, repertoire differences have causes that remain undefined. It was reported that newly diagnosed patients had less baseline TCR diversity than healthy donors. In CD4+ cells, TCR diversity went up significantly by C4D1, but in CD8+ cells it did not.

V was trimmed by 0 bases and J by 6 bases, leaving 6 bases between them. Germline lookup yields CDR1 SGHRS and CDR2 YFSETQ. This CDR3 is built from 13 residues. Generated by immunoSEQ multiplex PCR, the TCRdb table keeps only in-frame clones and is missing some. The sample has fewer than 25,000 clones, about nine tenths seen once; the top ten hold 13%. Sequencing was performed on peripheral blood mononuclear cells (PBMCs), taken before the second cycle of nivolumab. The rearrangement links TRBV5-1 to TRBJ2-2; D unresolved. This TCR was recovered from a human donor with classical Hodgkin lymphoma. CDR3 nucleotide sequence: TGCGCCAGCAGCTTGGACAGATCCGGGGAGCTGTTTTTT. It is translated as CASSLDRSGELFF.